Below are 23 T cell receptor beta chains sequenced from a single sample in a study of blood T cell repertoires in COVID-19. Only in-frame clones appear in the TCRdb table, and some are missing; sequencing was by immunoSEQ multiplex PCR. The sample lists over 85,000 clones; around four fifths were seen once. The sequenced sample was peripheral blood. These receptors all come from an older woman with acute or convalescent COVID-19.

This chain links TRBV28 with TRBJ2-1; 8 nucleotides match TRBD1. The V gene's germline CDR1 is MDHEN and CDR2 SYDVKM. With 5 bases clipped from V and 7 bases from J, the junction kept 1 base outside the gene matches. The CDR3 runs 12 residues. This chain's CDR3 is CASSTGGNEQFF. CDR3 DNA: TGTGCCAGCAGTACAGGGGGGAATGAGCAGTTCTTC. Full variable domain (remainder filled in from reference TRBV28 and TRBJ2-1): DVKVTQSSRYLVKRTGEKVFLECVQDMDHENMFWYRQDPGLGLRLIYFSYDVKMKEKGDIPEGYSVSREKKERFSLILESASTNQTSMYLCASSTGGNEQFFGPGTRLTVL.

The chain combines TRBV3-1 (or the pseudogene TRBV3-2) with TRBJ2-7, with a tentative D call TRBD2 (7 bases). Germline V gives CDR1 LGHDT, CDR2 YNNKEL (reference sequence). The CDR3 runs 15 residues. The V end lost 4 bases, the J end lost 4 bases, and 17 bases lay between the germline ends. This CDR3 is CASSPPGGGAYEQYF. In nucleotides, the CDR3 is TGTGCCAGCAGCCCCCCCGGTGGGGGGGCGTACGAGCAGTACTTC.

V is TRBV7-2 and J is TRBJ1-6; D perhaps matches TRBD1 (5 bases). This CDR3 region has 18 residues. Trimming cost V 2 bases and J 0 bases, with 14 bases left between them. Germline V gives CDR1 SGHTA, CDR2 FQGNSA. For the CDR3, the DNA is TGTGCCAGCAGCTTAATTGGCAGACAGAGCTCCTATAATTCACCCCTCCACTTT. This encodes CASSLIGRQSSYNSPLHF.

This clone appeared many times. The gene calls are TRBV6-5 and TRBJ1-1; TRBD1 matches at 7 bases. With V trimmed by 7 bases and J by 4 bases, 9 bases remained unmatched. Per the germline V gene, CDR1 is MNHEY and CDR2 is SVGAGI. This CDR3 is 14 amino acids long. CDR3 region: CASTPRGRSTEAFF. The CDR3 coding sequence is TGTGCCAGCACCCCCAGGGGGAGGAGCACTGAAGCTTTCTTT.

The chain recombines TRBV3-1 (or the pseudogene TRBV3-2) with TRBJ1-1; maybe TRBD1 (6 bases). From germline, CDR1 is LGHDT and CDR2 YNNKEL (reference sequence). V was pared by 5 bases and J by 7 bases, with 17 bases between. The CDR3 runs to 14 residues. The CDR3 DNA is TGTGCCAGCAGCGCAGCCTCAGGGGCGGGTGAAGCTTTCTTT. Protein product: CASSAASGAGEAFF.

The chain has TRBV6-5 and TRBJ1-2, with 9 bases matching TRBD1. There are 13 residues in the CDR3. V trimming: 5 bases; J trimming: 7 bases; junction bases outside the gene matches: 5. Germline lookup yields CDR1 MNHEY and CDR2 SVGAGI. CDR3 amino acids: CASSTTGGSGYTF. The CDR3, as DNA: TGTGCCAGCAGTACGACAGGGGGAAGTGGCTACACCTTC.

V gene TRBV7-2 combines with J gene TRBJ1-1; 8 bases match TRBD1. J was trimmed by 7 bases and V by 8 bases; bases with no gene match: 9. The CDR3 is 13 residues long. Germline values: CDR1 SGHTA, CDR2 FQGNSA. In DNA form, the CDR3 reads TGTGCCAGCGGGGAGGACAGGGAGGGTGAAGCTTTCTTT. Its translation: CASGEDREGEAFF.

The rearrangement joins TRBV30 to TRBJ1-2; TRBD1 is a possible D gene (5 bases). The CDR3 totals 12 residues. CDR1 and CDR2 (germline): GTSNPN, SVGIG (reference sequence). V lost 4 bases and J 4 bases, leaving 10 bases between the germline ends. This CDR3 reads CAWTMGGYGYTF. CDR3 nucleotide sequence: TGTGCCTGGACCATGGGGGGCTATGGCTACACCTTC. Based on the CDR3 plus reference TRBV30 and TRBJ1-2, the full variable domain is SQTIHQWPATLVQPVGSPLSLECTVEGTSNPNLYWYRQAAGRGLQLLFYSVGIGQISSEVPQNLSASRPQDRQFILSSKKLLLSDSGFYLCAWTMGGYGYTFGSGTRLTVV.

V is TRBV9 and J is TRBJ1-2; 8 bases fit TRBD1. V was pared by 4 bases and J by 4 bases, with 9 bases of the junction left unmatched. This CDR3 is 15 amino acids long. CDR1 and CDR2 (germline): SGDLS, YYNGEE. CDR3 residues: CASSPTGQGGYGYTF. CDR3 bases: TGTGCCAGCAGCCCGACCGGACAGGGCGGCTATGGCTACACCTTC.

The V and J genes are TRBV7-9 and TRBJ2-5; TRBD2 matches at 12 bases. V gave up 3 bases and J gave up 4 bases; unmatched junction bases: 6. This CDR3 has 16 residues. CDR1 and CDR2 from the germline V gene are SEHNR and FQNEAQ (reference sequence). CDR3 sequence (DNA): TGTGCCAGCAGCTTTCGGGGACTAGCGGGCGGAGAGACCCAGTACTTC. Translation: CASSFRGLAGGETQYF.

J is TRBJ1-1 and V is TRBV20-1; D perhaps matches TRBD1 (5 bases). V lost 6 bases and J lost 5, with 10 bases in between. Germline CDR1 is DFQATT and CDR2 is SNEGSKA (reference sequence). The CDR3 is made up of 11 amino acids. In nucleotides, the CDR3 is TGCAGTGCCCCACGGGGGACTGAAGCTTTCTTT. Amino acid sequence: CSAPRGTEAFF.

V is TRBV6-5 and J is TRBJ1-2, with D hard to call. The V gene's germline CDR1 is MNHEY and CDR2 SVGAGI. Trimming removed 4 bases at V and 7 bases at J, with 22 bases between. The CDR3 is made up of 16 amino acids. The CDR3: CASSLTGMVALSGYTF. As DNA, the CDR3 is TGTGCCAGCAGTTTAACCGGGATGGTAGCACTCAGTGGCTACACCTTC.

A few counts support this clone. The chain has TRBV20-1 and TRBJ2-7; 10 positions agree with TRBD1. The CDR3 is 14 amino acids. Trimming cost V 3 bases and J 4 bases; bases outside gene matches: 6. Germline CDR1 is DFQATT and CDR2 is SNEGSKA (reference sequence). The CDR3 DNA reads as TGCAGTGCTAGTTTCGGGACAGGGGAATACGAGCAGTACTTC. Residues: CSASFGTGEYEQYF.

The genes are TRBV5-6 and TRBJ2-3; a weak D match, TRBD2 (5 bases). The V gene's germline CDR1 is SGHDT and CDR2 YYEEEE. The CDR3 runs 16 residues. Between the trimmed V and J ends, which lost 4 bases and 1 base, there was a span of 16 bases. CDR3 loop: CASSLILAWGTDTQYF. The CDR3 DNA reads as TGTGCCAGCAGCCTCATCCTAGCTTGGGGCACAGATACGCAGTATTTT.

This chain uses TRBV7-9 with TRBJ1-6; no clear D. Trimming shortened V by 6 bases and J by 10 bases, and 13 bases separated the two germline ends. The CDR3 contains 13 residues. Germline loops: CDR1 SEHNR, CDR2 FQNEAQ (reference sequence). The DNA for the CDR3 is TGTGCCAGCAGGCCCCGGGGAAACTCACCCCTCCACTTT. Translating gives CASRPRGNSPLHF.

Written as DNA, the CDR3 is TGCGCCAGCAGCGCAGGCGGGGGGGCCGCAGAGACCCAGTACTTC. Residues: CASSAGGGAAETQYF. The chain has TRBV4-1 and TRBJ2-5; the match to TRBD2 covers 9 bases. There are 15 residues in the CDR3. V lost 5 bases and J lost 4; bases outside the gene matches: 8. The V gene's germline CDR1 is MGHRA and CDR2 YSYEKL.

V gene TRBV6-6 combines with J gene TRBJ2-5, with D perhaps matching TRBD1 (5 bases). This CDR3 contains 15 residues. Per germline, CDR1 MNHNY and CDR2 SVGAGI (reference sequence). Trimming left V 6 bases short and J 5 bases short, with 19 bases between. The CDR3 loop reads CASSPIIQGEETQYF. The DNA of the CDR3 is TGTGCCAGCAGCCCCATTATTCAGGGTGAGGAGACCCAGTACTTC.

The chain carries TRBV6-5 and TRBJ1-1; TRBD1 might be the D (5 bases). The length of the CDR3 is 14 residues. Per germline, CDR1 MNHEY and CDR2 SVGAGI. CDR3 in amino acids: CRTSQDSMNTEAFF. For the CDR3, the DNA is TGTAGGACATCTCAAGACAGTATGAACACTGAAGCTTTCTTT.

This chain links TRBV11-3 with TRBJ1-5; D is ambiguous. The CDR3 sequence is 15 residues long. Trimming removed 1 base from V and 5 bases from J, with 12 bases in between. Germline V gene lookup returns CDR1 SGHNT and CDR2 YENEEA. The CDR3 spells CASSLVAGGYQPQHF. CDR3 bases: TGTGCCAGCAGCTTAGTAGCAGGAGGATATCAGCCCCAGCATTTT.

The chain employs TRBV4-3 and TRBJ1-3, with TRBD1 matching over 8 bases. J was trimmed by 7 bases and V by 1 base; bases with no gene match: 9. The CDR3 consists of 16 residues. CDR1 LGHNA and CDR2 YSLEER come from the germline V gene. The CDR3 loop reads CASSQVLARGLNTIYF. As DNA, the CDR3 is TGCGCCAGCAGCCAAGTCTTGGCCAGGGGGCTCAACACCATATATTTT.

This chain connects TRBV7-9 to TRBJ2-1; TRBD2 matches at 8 bases. The CDR3 length is 14 residues. The ends lost 3 bases at V and 8 bases at J; junction bases unmatched: 6. CDR1 and CDR2 from the germline V gene are SEHNR and FQNEAQ (reference sequence). The CDR3 protein is CASSFGLAYDEQFF. The CDR3 region has the DNA TGTGCCAGCAGCTTCGGACTAGCTTACGATGAGCAGTTCTTC.

The CDR3 nucleotides are TGTGCCTGGAGAAGGACAGGCCGATACTATGGCTACACCTTC. Translation gives CAWRRTGRYYGYTF. The chain couples TRBV30 to TRBJ1-2, with 7 bases lining up with TRBD1. The CDR3 spans 14 residues. CDR1 is GTSNPN and CDR2 is SVGIG in the germline V gene (reference sequence). Unmatched junction bases numbered 7, after V lost 3 bases and J lost 3 bases.

The chain joins TRBV7-9 to TRBJ1-4, with D possibly matching TRBD1 (6 bases). The CDR3 runs 16 residues. Trimming took 4 bases from V and 4 from J, leaving 16 bases between them. The germline V gene encodes CDR1 SEHNR and CDR2 FQNEAQ (reference sequence). CDR3 nucleotide sequence: TGTGCCAGCAGCTGGGGTACAGGGCTAAGTAATGAAAAACTGTTTTTT. This translates into CASSWGTGLSNEKLFF.